A selection of T cell receptor beta chains follows, all from one sample in a study of CD8 T cells in Susac syndrome. TCRdb reprocessed the immunoSEQ multiplex PCR reads via MiXCR and lists one record per CDR3 protein. The sample shows tens of thousands of distinct CDR3 sequences, under 95% of them seen only once. Sample: CD8+ T cells from PBMCs. These receptor sequences come from a human donor with Susac syndrome. CDR3s include the opening cysteine and the closing phenylalanine or tryptophan. D genes are given only for firm matches. Some rows have no size entry. The others give once, few or many, or a class for an expanded clone.

-	15	TRBV7-9	-	TRBJ2-7	TGTGCCAGCAGCCCAATAGGCCAGGGATCCTACGAGCAGTACTTC	CASSPIGQGSYEQYF
-	14	TRBV6-2/TRBV6-3	-	TRBJ2-7	TGTGCCAGGATTGTCACGGAGCGGTCCTACGAGCAGTACTTC	CARIVTERSYEQYF
TRBD1	13	TRBV20-1	-	TRBJ1-2	TGCAGTGCTAGTTGGCCAGGGGGCCGGGGCTACACCTTC	CSASWPGGRGYTF
TRBD1	12	TRBV18	-	TRBJ2-7	TGTGCCAGCCACGGGACAGCCTACGAGCAGTACTTC	CASHGTAYEQYF
-	17	TRBV6-2/TRBV6-3	once	TRBJ2-5	TGTGCCAGCAGTTATTCGTCCGGGACGGACTACCAAGAGACCCAGTACTTC	CASSYSSGTDYQETQYF
TRBD1	14	TRBV4-3	-	TRBJ2-5	TGCGCCAGCAGCCATCAGGGGGCTTGGGAGACCCAGTACTTC	CASSHQGAWETQYF
-	14	TRBV3-1	few	TRBJ2-7	TGTGCCAGCAGCCAGGGGCAGGGGAGCTACGAGCAGTACTTC	CASSQGQGSYEQYF
-	15	TRBV7-2	-	TRBJ2-1	TGTGCCAGCAGCTTGGACAGGGCGGGGGGCAATGAGCAGTTCTTC	CASSLDRAGGNEQFF
TRBD2	16	TRBV12-3/TRBV12-4	once	TRBJ2-1	TGTGCCAGCAGCCGGGGACTAGCGGGAGATCAGGGTGAGCAGTTCTTC	CASSRGLAGDQGEQFF
TRBD1	17	TRBV6-2/TRBV6-3	-	TRBJ2-7	TGTGCCAGCAGTTACTCCCCGAGGACAGGGGGCTACCACGAGCAGTACTTC	CASSYSPRTGGYHEQYF
-	12	TRBV20-1	-	TRBJ1-1	TGCAGTGCTAGATCTATCCACACTGAAGCTTTCTTT	CSARSIHTEAFF
-	14	TRBV9	-	TRBJ1-4	TGTGCCAGCAGCGACGGACAGTTAAATGAAAAACTGTTTTTT	CASSDGQLNEKLFF
-	13	TRBV6-2/TRBV6-3	-	TRBJ2-7	TGTGCCAGCAGCCTATACAGGGTTGGCGAGCAGTACTTC	CASSLYRVGEQYF
TRBD1	13	TRBV20-1	-	TRBJ1-1	TGCAGTGCTAAGGACAGGGGGCAGGATGAAGCTTTCTTT	CSAKDRGQDEAFF
-	13	TRBV19	once	TRBJ1-1	TGTGCCAGTAGTTACTCACTTCGGACTGAAGCTTTCTTT	CASSYSLRTEAFF
TRBD1	14	TRBV19	-	TRBJ1-2	TGTGCCAGTAGTATTCAGGGACAGGGAAAGGACTACACCTTC	CASSIQGQGKDYTF
TRBD1	14	TRBV6-5	-	TRBJ2-1	TGTGCCAGCAGTGGGGGACAGCGCTACAATGAGCAGTTCTTC	CASSGGQRYNEQFF
TRBD1	14	TRBV12-3/TRBV12-4	-	TRBJ2-7	TGTGCCAGCAGGGGACAGGGTCAACTGGGGGAGCAGTACTTC	CASRGQGQLGEQYF
TRBD1	15	TRBV2	-	TRBJ2-1	TGTGCCAGCAGTGCCGACAGGGGGCCCTACAATGAGCAGTTCTTC	CASSADRGPYNEQFF
-	16	TRBV11-2	-	TRBJ2-1	TGTGCCAGCAGCTTAGCCCATCTCCGGGGGAGCAATGAGCAGTTCTTC	CASSLAHLRGSNEQFF
-	15	TRBV4-1	-	TRBJ1-1	TGCGCCAGCAGCCAAAGAGGGGGTCTGAACACTGAAGCTTTCTTT	CASSQRGGLNTEAFF
-	15	TRBV18	-	TRBJ2-3	TGTGCCAGCTCACCAGGACCGAATTTGTCGGATACGCAGTATTTT	CASSPGPNLSDTQYF
TRBD2	16	TRBV5-4	-	TRBJ2-3	TGTGCCAGCAGCTTGGAACTAGCGGGAGGGCAGGATACGCAGTATTTT	CASSLELAGGQDTQYF
-	15	TRBV2	-	TRBJ2-1	TGTGCCAGCAGTGGCGGACCCCAATCCTACAATGAGCAGTTCTTC	CASSGGPQSYNEQFF
TRBD1	14	TRBV6-2/TRBV6-3	-	TRBJ1-2	TGTGCCAGCAGTGAGGACAGGGCATCGGATGGCTACACCTTC	CASSEDRASDGYTF
TRBD1	15	TRBV13	-	TRBJ2-5	TGTGCCAGCAGCTTAGAGGGACAGGGTCAAGAGACCCAGTACTTC	CASSLEGQGQETQYF
-	15	TRBV20-1	-	TRBJ2-3	TGCAGTGCTAGAGATCTGGTCGGATCCACAGATACGCAGTATTTT	CSARDLVGSTDTQYF
-	13	TRBV10-2	-	TRBJ2-3	TGCGCCAGCAGTTCCGCCAGCACAGATACGCAGTATTTT	CASSSASTDTQYF
TRBD2	17	TRBV20-1	-	TRBJ2-7	TGCAGTGCTATTTCACTAGCGGGAGAAATAATAAGCTACGAGCAGTACTTC	CSAISLAGEIISYEQYF
-	12	TRBV20-1	-	TRBJ1-2	TGCAGTGCTAGAGGCGTAAAGGGGGGCTACACCTTC	CSARGVKGGYTF
-	15	TRBV5-8	-	TRBJ2-7	TGTGCCAGCAGCTTGTTGCGGGGCCCTACCTACGAGCAGTACTTC	CASSLLRGPTYEQYF
-	15	TRBV30	-	TRBJ2-2	TGTGCCTGGAGATTTGCACGCCGGGACACCGGGGAGCTGTTTTTT	CAWRFARRDTGELFF
-	16	TRBV6-1	-	TRBJ2-1	TGTGCCAGCAGTCCATTGGGGGGAGATGTCTACAATGAGCAGTTCTTC	CASSPLGGDVYNEQFF
TRBD1	14	TRBV10-3	-	TRBJ2-7	TGTGCCATCAGTGAGTCGGGACAGGGCTTCGGGCAGTACTTC	CAISESGQGFGQYF
TRBD1	14	TRBV9	-	TRBJ1-1	TGTGCCAGCAGCGTAGGAGAACAGGGGGATGAAGCTTTCTTT	CASSVGEQGDEAFF
-	14	TRBV20-1	-	TRBJ2-7	TGCAGTGCTTTGGTGGCGGACGATGCCTACGAGCAGTACTTC	CSALVADDAYEQYF
TRBD1	14	TRBV6-1	-	TRBJ2-7	TGTGCCAGCCTTTTGGGGACAGGGTTTTACGAGCAGTACTTC	CASLLGTGFYEQYF
TRBD2	12	TRBV20-1	-	TRBJ2-2	TGCAGTGCTCGGAGCGGGGGCGGGGAGCTGTTTTTT	CSARSGGGELFF
-	15	TRBV5-6	-	TRBJ1-4	TGTGCCAGCAGCCGAGATCAGAAACCTAATGAAAAACTGTTTTTT	CASSRDQKPNEKLFF
-	12	TRBV2	-	TRBJ1-4	TGTGCCAGCAGTGAAGGGGTCTTTAGTCTGTTTTTT	CASSEGVFSLFF
TRBD1	14	TRBV27	once	TRBJ1-1	TGTGCCAGCAGTTTCGACAGGGGGCAAACTGAAGCTTTCTTT	CASSFDRGQTEAFF
-	18	TRBV29-1	-	TRBJ1-1	TGCAGCGTTGAAGCCGGGGGGCAAGGGCTACGGAAAGACACTGAAGCTTTCTTT	CSVEAGGQGLRKDTEAFF
-	13	TRBV20-1	-	TRBJ1-1	TGCAGTGCGTGGGACAAGATGAACACTGAAGCTTTCTTT	CSAWDKMNTEAFF
-	15	TRBV20-1	-	TRBJ1-3	TGCAGTGCTAGTGATCGGGGAGAAGGTGGAAACACCATATATTTT	CSASDRGEGGNTIYF
-	15	TRBV6-5	-	TRBJ2-6	TGTGCCAGCAGTTACACCAGCTCTGGGGCCAACGTCCTGACTTTC	CASSYTSSGANVLTF
-	11	TRBV11-2	-	TRBJ2-3	TGTGCCAGCAGCCCAACAGATACGCAGTATTTT	CASSPTDTQYF
TRBD2	16	TRBV20-1	-	TRBJ2-1	TGCAGTGCTACACTTAATAGCGGGAGAGTCTACAATGAGCAGTTCTTC	CSATLNSGRVYNEQFF
-	17	TRBV4-2	-	TRBJ2-2	TGTGCCAGCAGCCAAAGGATTGCAGGGCGGAACACCGGGGAGCTGTTTTTT	CASSQRIAGRNTGELFF
-	15	TRBV7-6	-	TRBJ1-5	TGTGCCAGCAGCTTAGAACTGGGCCCCAATCAGCCCCAGCATTTT	CASSLELGPNQPQHF
TRBD1	13	TRBV19	-	TRBJ1-2	TGTGCCAGTAGTACATGGACAGGGGATGGCTACACCTTC	CASSTWTGDGYTF
TRBD1	14	TRBV6-6	-	TRBJ1-1	TGTGCCAGCAGTTACGGGACAGGGAACACTGAAGCTTTCTTT	CASSYGTGNTEAFF
TRBD2	16	TRBV5-1	-	TRBJ2-3	TGCGCCAGCAGCCCCCGGGGACTAGCGGGCACAGATACGCAGTATTTT	CASSPRGLAGTDTQYF
-	18	TRBV5-1	-	TRBJ2-1	TGCGCCAGCAGCTTGGTTGGGGTAAGGGGTGCACCCTACAATGAGCAGTTCTTC	CASSLVGVRGAPYNEQFF